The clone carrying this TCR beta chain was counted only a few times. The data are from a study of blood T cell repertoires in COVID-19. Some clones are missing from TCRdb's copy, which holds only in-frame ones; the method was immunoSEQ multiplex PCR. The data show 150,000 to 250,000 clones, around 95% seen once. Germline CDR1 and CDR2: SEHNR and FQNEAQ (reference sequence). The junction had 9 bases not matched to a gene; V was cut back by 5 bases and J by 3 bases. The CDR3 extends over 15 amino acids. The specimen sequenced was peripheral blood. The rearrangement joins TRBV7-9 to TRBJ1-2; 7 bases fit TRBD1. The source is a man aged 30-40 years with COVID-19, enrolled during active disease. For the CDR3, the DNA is TGTGCCAGCAGCGGCGTGACAGGGTGGGACTATGGCTACACCTTC. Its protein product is CASSGVTGWDYGYTF.